What follows describes a single T cell receptor (beta chain). This entry is derived from a study of blood T cell repertoires in COVID-19. Produced via immunoSEQ multiplex PCR; TCRdb's table is partial and in-frame only. This table holds 250,000 to 350,000 clones, roughly nine tenths found once. Trimming removed 4 bases from V and 2 bases from J; junction bases left unmatched: 5. Germline CDR1 is SGHTS and CDR2 is YDEGEE. The CDR3 length is 15 residues. The specimen was peripheral blood. This sequence joins TRBV5-8 and TRBJ1-2, with 10 nucleotides matching TRBD1. This sequence was found in a young man who had recovered from COVID-19. The CDR3 nucleotides are TGTGCCAGCAGCCCTGGGACAGGGGCAAACTATGGCTACACCTTC. Encoded protein: CASSPGTGANYGYTF.